Shown below are 13 T cell receptor beta chains from a single sample sequenced in a study of OX40 agonist ivuxolimab in advanced cancers. Repertoires were generated with immunoSEQ multiplex PCR, while TCRdb's copy carries only in-frame clones and drops some. The sample has fewer than 85,000 clones; over 90% are singletons. Sample: CD4+ or CD8+ T cells sorted from blood, taken in a trial of the OX40 agonist ivuxolimab. All receptors derive from an adult with an advanced solid tumor such as melanoma, head and neck, liver or kidney cancer.

The genes are TRBV27 and TRBJ1-1, with 9 bases lining up with TRBD1. Germline-derived CDR1 and CDR2 are MNHEY and SMNVEV (reference sequence). Trimming cost V 6 bases and J 0 bases; bases outside gene matches: 11. The length of the CDR3 is 17 residues. CDR3 protein: CASREQGALPVNTEAFF. For the CDR3, the DNA is TGTGCCAGCAGAGAACAGGGGGCCCTACCCGTGAACACTGAAGCTTTCTTT.

The gene calls are TRBV5-1 and TRBJ2-1; D perhaps matches TRBD2 (5 bases). This CDR3 is built from 15 residues. The V gene's germline CDR1 is SGHRS and CDR2 YFSETQ. The V end lost 5 bases, the J end lost 6 bases, and 18 bases lay between the germline ends. The DNA of the CDR3 is TGCGCCAGCAGAGAGGGCGTGCAGCCATCCAATGAGCAGTTCTTC. The encoded protein is CASREGVQPSNEQFF. Supplemented by reference TRBV5-1 and TRBJ2-1, the full variable domain reads KAGVTQTPRYLIKTRGQQVTLSCSPISGHRSVSWYQQTPGQGLQFLFEYFSETQRNKGNFPGRFSGRQFSNSRSEMNVSTLELGDSALYLCASREGVQPSNEQFFGPGTRLTVL.

The V call is TRBV21-1, the J call TRBJ2-4; no check of the table's D call, TRBD1, against the DNA was made. TRBV21-1 is a pseudogene. The CDR3 totals 17 residues. DNA for the CDR3: TGTGCCAGCAGCAAATTTTTAGGGGTTTGGACCAAAAACATTCAGTACTTC. It encodes CASSKFLGVWTKNIQYF.

V is TRBV10-3 and J is TRBJ2-1; D possibly corresponds to TRBD2 (6 bases). The germline V and J ends were trimmed by 3 bases and 5 bases, with 17 bases remaining between them. The CDR3 spans 16 residues. The germline CDR1 and CDR2 sequences are ENHRY and SYGVKD. The CDR3 DNA is TGTGCCATCAGTGAAGGGTGGGGACTCGATAACAATGAGCAGTTCTTC. Protein: CAISEGWGLDNNEQFF.

This clone was observed a few times. The CDR3 region has the DNA TGTGCCAGCAGCGCCAAACCCAGTTTCGGTGCAGGGGGTTCTTACGAGCAGTACTTC. This encodes CASSAKPSFGAGGSYEQYF. The chain couples TRBV13 to TRBJ2-7, with TRBD1 matching 7 bases. V was pared by 5 bases and J by 4 bases, with 23 bases of the junction left unmatched. Germline V gene sequence: CDR1 PRHDT, CDR2 FYEKMQ (reference sequence). This CDR3 comprises 19 residues.

Regarding this clone: The junction differs from germline at one of its ends, possibly a read error. This chain connects TRBV25-1 to TRBJ2-2; weak D call: TRBD2 (6 bases). Germline values: CDR1 MGHDK, CDR2 SYGVNS. The CDR3 length is 11 residues. This CDR3 reads CASGRDRGAVF. The CDR3 nucleotides read TGTGCCAGCGGGCGGGACCGGGGAGCTGTTTTT. The complete variable domain, with remaining parts taken from reference TRBV25-1 and TRBJ2-2, reads EADIYQTPRYLVIGTGKKITLECSQTMGHDKMYWYQQDPGMELHLIHYSYGVNSTEKGDLSSESTVSRIRTEHFPLTLESARPSHTSQYLCASGRDRGAVFGEGSRLTVL.

The J gene is TRBJ1-1, the V gene TRBV5-1; D is unclear. Germline V gives CDR1 SGHRS, CDR2 YFSETQ. Trimming removed 3 bases at V and 0 bases at J, with 9 bases between. There are 14 residues in the CDR3. The CDR3 is CASSSVPLNTEAFF. CDR3 DNA sequence: TGCGCCAGCAGCTCGGTCCCATTGAACACTGAAGCTTTCTTT.

The V and J genes are TRBV7-9 and TRBJ2-7; D is unclear. Germline values: CDR1 SEHNR, CDR2 FQNEAQ (reference sequence). There are 17 residues in the CDR3. Deletions cut 5 bases from V and 0 bases from J, with 20 bases between. For the CDR3, the DNA is TGTGCCAGCAGCCCGGGTATTAAGGCCGCCAGCTCCTACGAGCAGTACTTC. Its translation: CASSPGIKAASSYEQYF.

The chain recombines TRBV19 with TRBJ1-1, with 7 bases lining up with TRBD1. The CDR3 is made up of 14 amino acids. Looked up from germline, CDR1 is LNHDA and CDR2 is SQIVND (reference sequence). V lost 9 bases and J lost 0; bases outside the gene matches: 7. The CDR3 region has the DNA TGTGCCAGCCTTGGAGACAGGGTGAACACTGAAGCTTTCTTT. It yields the protein CASLGDRVNTEAFF.

The genes are TRBV5-1 and TRBJ2-2, with D perhaps matching TRBD2 (6 bases). CDR3 size: 17 residues. The germline gives CDR1 SGHRS, CDR2 YFSETQ. Trimming cost V 1 base and J 4 bases, with 17 bases left between them. Here the CDR3 DNA reads TGCGCCAGCAGCTTGTTACACGGGAGTGGGAGCACCGGGGAGCTGTTTTTT. It is translated as CASSLLHGSGSTGELFF.

CDR3 in amino acids: CASSLRVEGYNEQFF. CDR3 coding DNA: TGTGCCAGCAGCTTAAGGGTGGAGGGCTACAATGAGCAGTTCTTC. The chain employs TRBV28 and TRBJ2-1, with a tentative D call TRBD2 (6 bases). This CDR3 region has 15 residues. Germline V gene sequence: CDR1 MDHEN, CDR2 SYDVKM. V shed 6 bases and J shed 3 bases, with 15 bases lying between them.

V is TRBV7-3 and J is TRBJ2-7, with 9 bases aligning to TRBD2. The CDR3 runs to 15 residues. Germline-derived CDR1 and CDR2 are SGHTA and FQGTGA. The ends lost 5 bases at V and 5 bases at J; junction bases unmatched: 10. The CDR3 loop reads CASSITGTSIHEQYF. The CDR3 nucleotides are TGTGCCAGCAGCATCACCGGGACTAGCATCCACGAGCAGTACTTC.

The rearrangement uses TRBV2 and TRBJ2-7; a possible D gene is TRBD2 (6 bases). CDR3 length: 15 amino acids. V was clipped by 6 bases and J by 3 bases, with 18 bases between them. Germline CDR1 and CDR2: SNHLY and FYNNEI. The CDR3 DNA is TGTGCCAGCAGAATTAGCGCGGGACGGAACTACGAGCAGTACTTC. Its protein is CASRISAGRNYEQYF.